The next 22 T cell receptor beta chains were all read from a single sample in a study of shared clonotypes between healthy human individuals. The method was immunoSEQ multiplex PCR; TCRdb's version includes in-frame clones alone and lacks a portion of them. The sample carries about 380,000 clones, 96% recorded once. Input material: memory CD8+ T cells sorted from blood. Described subset: CD45RO+ cells pooled with CCR7-negative TemRA cells. These receptors were obtained from a man aged 25 to 45 in good health.

On this clone: This CDR3 is also generated by other DNA sequences in the sample. The V call is TRBV2, the J call TRBJ1-5; D possibly corresponds to TRBD1 (6 bases). V dropped 5 bases and J dropped 2 bases, with 7 bases sitting between them. Germline CDR1 SNHLY, CDR2 FYNNEI. The CDR3 covers 13 residues. CDR3 protein: CASSPGGNQPQHF. The CDR3 coding sequence is TGTGCCAGCAGTCCAGGGGGCAATCAGCCCCAGCATTTT.

The sample holds one count of this clone. This chain uses TRBV5-8 with TRBJ2-5; the D gene is possibly TRBD2 (6 bases). Germline CDR1 and CDR2: SGHTS and YDEGEE. Trimming took 4 bases from V and 5 from J, leaving 12 bases between them. The CDR3 extends over 13 amino acids. The CDR3 region has the DNA TGTGCCAGCAGCCCGGGACTTGTGGAGACCCAGTACTTC. Amino acid sequence: CASSPGLVETQYF.

This clone was recorded only once. The V call is TRBV5-4, the J call TRBJ2-5, with a tentative D call TRBD1 (6 bases). Germline V gene data show CDR1 as SGHNT and CDR2 as YYREEE (reference sequence). V dropped 1 base and J dropped 3 bases, with 7 bases sitting between them. The CDR3 runs to 13 residues. The CDR3 sequence: CASSLTGKETQYF. The DNA of the CDR3 is TGTGCCAGCAGCTTGACAGGGAAAGAGACCCAGTACTTC.

The chain combines TRBV19 with TRBJ2-1; D possibly corresponds to TRBD2 (5 bases). The ends were cut back, 4 bases at V and 4 bases at J, with 11 bases in the middle. Germline V CDR1 and CDR2: LNHDA, SQIVND (reference sequence). The CDR3 consists of 14 residues. The CDR3 here is CASSRAEIYNEQFF. The CDR3, as DNA: TGTGCCAGTAGTAGAGCGGAGATTTACAATGAGCAGTTCTTC.

The chain has TRBV7-8 and TRBJ2-1; 7 positions agree with TRBD2. There are 15 residues in the CDR3. Germline assignment: CDR1 SGHVS and CDR2 FQNEAQ. V shed 5 bases and J 4 bases; nucleotides not matched to a gene: 8. The CDR3, as DNA: TGTGCCAGCAGCATGCGACTAGCCCAATACAATGAGCAGTTCTTC. It specifies CASSMRLAQYNEQFF.

The V and J genes are TRBV28 and TRBJ2-7; D perhaps matches TRBD1 (5 bases). This CDR3 is 14 amino acids long. Germline CDR1 and CDR2: MDHEN and SYDVKM. V lost 6 bases to trimming and J lost 2 bases, with 14 bases between them. CDR3 nucleotide sequence: TGTGCCAGCAGACTCACAGGTGGACCCTACGAGCAGTACTTC. This translates into CASRLTGGPYEQYF. Supplemented by reference TRBV28 and TRBJ2-7, the full variable domain reads DVKVTQSSRYLVKRTGEKVFLECVQDMDHENMFWYRQDPGLGLRLIYFSYDVKMKEKGDIPEGYSVSREKKERFSLILESASTNQTSMYLCASRLTGGPYEQYFGPGTRLTVT.

Regarding this clone: Other DNA sequences within the sample encode an identical CDR3. This chain links TRBV2 with TRBJ2-3; D gene ambiguous. The germline V gene encodes CDR1 SNHLY and CDR2 FYNNEI. Trimming took off 3 bases at V and 0 bases at J, with 1 base between the two ends. The CDR3 length is 12 residues. As DNA, the CDR3 is TGTGCCAGCAGTGATAGCACAGATACGCAGTATTTT. Translating it yields CASSDSTDTQYF.

The chain combines TRBV5-1 with TRBJ2-1; TRBD2 matches 7 bases. In germline, CDR1 is SGHRS, CDR2 YFSETQ. The CDR3 runs to 21 residues. After removal of 0 bases from V and 9 bases from J, the junction contained 27 bases not matched to a gene. The CDR3 nucleotides read TGCGCCAGCAGCTTGGGGGGCGGGGGATTTCCGTCTATCGGGCTCGGTAGTGAGCAGTTCTTC. As protein: CASSLGGGGFPSIGLGSEQFF.

The chain carries TRBV12-5 and TRBJ2-7; 7 bases match TRBD2. Germline V CDR1 and CDR2: LGHNT, FRNRAP. V lost 3 bases to trimming and J lost 2 bases; unmatched junction nucleotides: 19. The CDR3 extends over 19 amino acids. The CDR3 DNA sequence: TGTGCTAGTGGTTTTGTACCCGCGGTTCCGGGAGGAAACACCTACGAGCAGTACTTC. It codes for CASGFVPAVPGGNTYEQYF.

The V and J genes are TRBV5-1 and TRBJ2-7; TRBD2 aligns across 7 bases. The CDR3 sequence is 13 residues long. Trimming removed 4 bases from V and 6 bases from J; junction bases left unmatched: 7. Germline CDR1 is SGHRS and CDR2 is YFSETQ. In nucleotides, the CDR3 is TGCGCCAGCAGCAGAGAAGGGACTACCGAGCAGTACTTC. It is translated as CASSREGTTEQYF.

The rearrangement links TRBV7-6 to TRBJ2-7, with a weak D call TRBD1 (5 bases). Germline CDR1 reads SGHVS; CDR2 reads FNYEAQ. This CDR3 spans 14 amino acids. V lost 4 bases and J 4 bases, leaving 14 bases between the germline ends. The DNA of the CDR3 is TGTGCCAGCAGCTCCCCGCAGGGCCCATACGAGCAGTACTTC. The encoded protein is CASSSPQGPYEQYF.

The J gene is TRBJ2-7, the V gene TRBV7-2, with 8 bases identical to TRBD2. CDR3 length: 14 amino acids. The V gene end was trimmed by 3 bases and the J gene end by 2 bases; junction bases not matched to a gene: 3. CDR1 and CDR2 (germline): SGHTA, FQGNSA. In nucleotides, the CDR3 is TGTGCCAGCAGCTTGACTAGCGAGCCCTACGAGCAGTACTTC. Translation gives CASSLTSEPYEQYF. The complete variable domain, with remaining parts taken from reference TRBV7-2 and TRBJ2-7, reads GAGVSQSPSNKVTEKGKDVELRCDPISGHTALYWYRQSLGQGLEFLIYFQGNSAPDKSGLPSDRFSAERTGGSVSTLTIQRTQQEDSAVYLCASSLTSEPYEQYFGPGTRLTVT.

As DNA, the CDR3 is TGTGCCAGTAGTATTAGCGGGAGCAACTACGAGCAGTACTTC. Protein: CASSISGSNYEQYF. The chain couples TRBV19 to TRBJ2-7, with TRBD2 matching 9 bases. The CDR3 runs to 14 residues. Germline CDR1 reads LNHDA; CDR2 reads SQIVND (reference sequence). The junction had 3 bases not matched to a gene; V was cut back by 3 bases and J by 3 bases.

This chain connects TRBV28 to TRBJ2-5, with a possible D match to TRBD2 (5 bases). The CDR3 totals 14 residues. Between the trimmed V and J ends, which lost 5 bases and 0 bases, there was a span of 10 bases. Germline V lookup: CDR1 MDHEN, CDR2 SYDVKM. The CDR3 DNA reads as TGTGCCAGCAGTCTATCGGACTACCAAGAGACCCAGTACTTC. The encoded protein is CASSLSDYQETQYF.

CDR3 nucleotide sequence: TGCAGTGAGATACAGTCCTACGAGCAGTACTTC. As protein: CSEIQSYEQYF. This chain connects TRBV20-1 to TRBJ2-7, with D hard to call. Looked up from germline, CDR1 is DFQATT and CDR2 is SNEGSKA (reference sequence). The CDR3 runs 11 residues. Trimming left V 7 bases short and J 1 base short, with 8 bases between.

In DNA form, the CDR3 reads TGTGCCAGCAGTCTAGACTCGACAGGGGTCAGTTCACCCCTCCACTTT. Translation: CASSLDSTGVSSPLHF. This chain uses TRBV27 with TRBJ1-6; 8 positions match TRBD1. This CDR3 contains 16 residues. The V gene end was trimmed by 5 bases and the J gene end by 9 bases; junction bases not matched to a gene: 12. The germline V gene encodes CDR1 MNHEY and CDR2 SMNVEV (reference sequence).

The V and J genes are TRBV28 and TRBJ2-7; possibly TRBD2 for D (5 bases). Looked up from germline, CDR1 is MDHEN and CDR2 is SYDVKM. V dropped 5 bases and J dropped 7 bases, with 12 bases sitting between them. The CDR3 loop spans 12 amino acids. The CDR3 reads CASSPRTGEQYF. DNA for the CDR3: TGTGCCAGCAGTCCAAGGACGGGGGAGCAGTACTTC.

This clone has only one observation. This rearrangement joins TRBV9 to TRBJ1-2, with 7 bases that match TRBD1. Germline CDR1 and CDR2: SGDLS and YYNGEE. Trimming took 3 bases from V and 8 from J; bases not matched to a gene: 10. This CDR3 is 14 amino acids long. CDR3 sequence reads: CASSATGLMGGYTF. The DNA for the CDR3 is TGTGCCAGCAGCGCGACAGGGCTCATGGGCGGCTACACCTTC.

The chain is built from TRBV30 and TRBJ2-1; D unclear. The V gene's germline CDR1 is GTSNPN and CDR2 SVGIG (reference sequence). The CDR3 consists of 11 residues. Deletions cut 0 bases from V and 10 bases from J, with 7 bases between. Here the CDR3 reads CAWSVRREQFF. The DNA for the CDR3 is TGTGCCTGGAGTGTACGAAGGGAGCAGTTCTTC.

The gene calls are TRBV5-1 and TRBJ2-3; 9 nucleotides match TRBD2. Trimming removed 3 bases from V and 2 bases from J; junction bases left unmatched: 4. Per germline, CDR1 SGHRS and CDR2 YFSETQ. The CDR3 sequence is 15 residues long. CDR3 in DNA: TGCGCCAGCAGCTCGAGACTAGCGGACACAGATACGCAGTATTTT. This translates into CASSSRLADTDTQYF. Combining the CDR3 with reference TRBV5-1 and TRBJ2-3 gives the whole variable domain KAGVTQTPRYLIKTRGQQVTLSCSPISGHRSVSWYQQTPGQGLQFLFEYFSETQRNKGNFPGRFSGRQFSNSRSEMNVSTLELGDSALYLCASSSRLADTDTQYFGPGTRLTVL.

The chain carries TRBV7-9 and TRBJ2-1, with 12 bases matching TRBD2. V was pared by 0 bases and J by 8 bases, with 8 bases of the junction left unmatched. Germline CDR1 reads SEHNR; CDR2 reads FQNEAQ (reference sequence). The CDR3 contains 17 residues. In DNA form, the CDR3 reads TGTGCCAGCAGCTTAGCCCGACTAGCGGGAGTTTTGGATGAGCAGTTCTTC. It is translated as CASSLARLAGVLDEQFF.

The V and J genes are TRBV11-2 and TRBJ2-7; 7 bases agree with TRBD2. The CDR3 covers 13 residues. CDR1 SGHAT and CDR2 FQNNGV come from the germline V gene. With V trimmed by 2 bases and J by 6 bases, 4 bases remained unmatched. The CDR3 region is CASSLISGIEQYF. The CDR3 DNA reads TGTGCCAGCAGCTTAATCAGCGGGATCGAGCAGTACTTC.